One and the same sample provided the 3 T cell receptor beta chains below, sequenced in a study of shared clonotypes between healthy human individuals. Produced via immunoSEQ multiplex PCR; TCRdb's table is partial and in-frame only. The data contain a few million clones, 85% to 95% of them singletons. What was sequenced was naive CD4+ T cells from PBMCs. Specified subset: CD45RA+ positively selected. The receptors shown here come from a man aged 18 to 29 in good health. Some clones in this sample may be carry-over from other donors' samples.

In DNA form, the CDR3 reads TGTGCCAGCAGCCCATCCAACAATGAGCAGTTCTTC. Its protein is CASSPSNNEQFF. The V and J genes are TRBV7-9 and TRBJ2-1; no definite D call. The CDR3 has 12 residues. Germline loops: CDR1 SEHNR, CDR2 FQNEAQ (reference sequence). V lost 5 bases and J 5 bases, leaving 7 bases between the germline ends.

This clone was counted only a few times. The same CDR3 is also encoded by other DNA sequences in this sample. This chain connects TRBV5-1 to TRBJ2-7, with 9 bases identical to TRBD1. Germline-derived CDR1 and CDR2 are SGHRS and YFSETQ. The CDR3 is 14 residues long. V shed 2 bases, J shed 1 base, and the junction held 1 base outside the gene matches. CDR3 bases: TGCGCCAGCAGCTTACAGGGGGCATCCTACGAGCAGTACTTC. Protein: CASSLQGASYEQYF.

The chain carries TRBV19 and TRBJ1-4, with D maybe TRBD1 (5 bases). The ends were cut back, 0 bases at V and 6 bases at J, with 11 bases in the middle. The CDR3 consists of 15 residues. The germline V gene encodes CDR1 LNHDA and CDR2 SQIVND (reference sequence). The CDR3 protein is CASSIEGGRDEKLFF. The CDR3 region has the DNA TGTGCCAGTAGTATAGAAGGCGGCAGGGATGAAAAACTGTTTTTT. The full variable domain, with the rest looked up from reference TRBV19 and TRBJ1-4, is DGGITQSPKYLFRKEGQNVTLSCEQNLNHDAMYWYRQDPGQGLRLIYYSQIVNDFQKGDIAEGYSVSREKKESFPLTVTSAQKNPTAFYLCASSIEGGRDEKLFFGSGTQLSVL.